What follows are 30 T cell receptor beta chains derived from one specimen sequenced in a study of shared T cell receptors in the human thymus. The data were produced by immunoSEQ multiplex PCR, yet TCRdb's version contains in-frame clones alone and is incomplete. The sample lists roughly 700,000 clones, around 87% seen once, with approximately 0.01% in the top ten. These sequences were also reported in another study, on human thymus T cells.

The sequenced sample was thymocytes. The receptor source for this set is a boy under two years old with a congenital heart defect.

J is TRBJ2-1 and V is TRBV6-6, with D perhaps TRBD1 (5 bases). With 0 bases removed from V and 5 bases from J, the gap between germline ends came to 14 bases. Per germline, CDR1 MNHNY and CDR2 SVGAGI (reference sequence). CDR3 length: 16 residues. CDR3 sequence reads: CASSYSRQKLHNEQFF. DNA for the CDR3: TGTGCCAGCAGTTACTCGAGACAGAAGCTTCACAATGAGCAGTTCTTC.

Only one count was recorded for this clone. This chain joins TRBV25-1 and TRBJ2-7, with D tentatively TRBD1 (5 bases). The CDR3 totals 11 residues. The germline gives CDR1 MGHDK, CDR2 SYGVNS. V was trimmed by 6 bases and J by 5 bases, leaving 8 bases between them. This chain's CDR3 is CASRDIHEQYF. The CDR3 coding sequence is TGTGCCAGCAGGGACATCCACGAGCAGTACTTC.

This chain uses TRBV2 with TRBJ2-7, with 9 bases matching TRBD2. V lost 0 bases and J lost 7; bases outside the gene matches: 4. The CDR3 has 14 residues. Germline V gene sequence: CDR1 SNHLY, CDR2 FYNNEI. The CDR3 spells CASSEARGGREQYF. DNA for the CDR3: TGTGCCAGCAGTGAAGCGCGGGGGGGTCGGGAGCAGTACTTC.

The V gene is TRBV18, the J gene TRBJ2-7, with 11 nucleotides matching TRBD2. The CDR3 is made up of 19 amino acids. In germline, CDR1 is KGHSH, CDR2 LQKENI. V lost 3 bases, J lost 0 bases, and 13 bases stayed unmatched. DNA for the CDR3: TGTGCCAGCTCACCGCGACGAGCTTTAGCGGGGGGGTTCTCCTACGAGCAGTACTTC. This codes for CASSPRRALAGGFSYEQYF. The full variable domain, rest sourced from reference TRBV18 and TRBJ2-7, is NAGVMQNPRHLVRRRGQEARLRCSPMKGHSHVYWYRQLPEEGLKFMVYLQKENIIDESGMPKERFSAEFPKEGPSILRIQQVVRGDSAAYFCASSPRRALAGGFSYEQYFGPGTRLTVT.

This clone was observed a single time. The chain links TRBV6-4 to TRBJ1-2, with 7 bases fitting TRBD1. J lost 0 bases, V lost 0 bases, and 7 bases had no gene match. This CDR3 has 17 residues. CDR1 is MRHNA and CDR2 is SNTAGT in the germline V gene. The CDR3 is CASSDSPGGYPNYGYTF. DNA of the CDR3: TGTGCCAGCAGTGACTCCCCAGGGGGATACCCTAACTATGGCTACACCTTC.

This sequence joins TRBV6-5 and TRBJ2-3; a weak D match, TRBD2 (5 bases). This CDR3 contains 14 residues. The ends were cut back, 4 bases at V and 1 base at J, with 9 bases in the middle. CDR1 and CDR2 from the germline V gene are MNHEY and SVGAGI. Written as DNA, the CDR3 is TGTGCCAGCAGTTTTGACTACCGCACAGATACGCAGTATTTT. Translated: CASSFDYRTDTQYF.

The gene calls are TRBV7-9 and TRBJ2-7; 7 positions agree with TRBD1. The germline V gene has CDR1 SEHNR and CDR2 FQNEAQ (reference sequence). After removal of 5 bases from V and 2 bases from J, the junction contained 6 bases not matched to a gene. The CDR3 totals 14 residues. The CDR3 region is CASSGAGTAYEQYF. The CDR3 nucleotides read TGTGCCAGCAGCGGGGCCGGGACAGCCTACGAGCAGTACTTC.

The J gene is TRBJ2-7, the V gene TRBV10-3; tentatively, D is TRBD2 (5 bases). V was clipped by 4 bases and J by 2 bases, with 6 bases between them. CDR1 and CDR2 (germline): ENHRY, SYGVKD. The CDR3 has 12 residues. In DNA, the CDR3 is TGTGCCATCAGTGGGCGGGCCTACGAGCAGTACTTC. Translated: CAISGRAYEQYF.

This CDR3 reads CASSNRTGETTEAFF. In DNA, the CDR3 is TGTGCCAGCAGTAACCGGACAGGGGAAACCACTGAAGCTTTCTTT. The chain carries TRBV6-1 and TRBJ1-1; TRBD1 agrees at 9 bases. V lost 5 bases, J lost 4 bases, and 8 bases stayed unmatched. The CDR3 is made up of 15 amino acids. From germline, CDR1 is MNHNS and CDR2 SASEGT.

This chain joins TRBV10-3 and TRBJ2-2; 8 bases line up with TRBD1. The germline CDR1 and CDR2 sequences are ENHRY and SYGVKD. This CDR3 has 15 residues. J gave up 6 bases and V 3 bases, and 6 bases lay outside the gene matches. The DNA of the CDR3 is TGTGCCATCAGTGATCGAGGACAGGGAGCCGGGGAGCTGTTTTTT. Its translation: CAISDRGQGAGELFF.

This chain uses TRBV12-5 with TRBJ1-1, with 7 positions matching TRBD1. CDR3 length: 15 residues. Germline CDR1 reads LGHNT; CDR2 reads FRNRAP. J lost 3 bases, V lost 6 bases, and 10 bases had no gene match. Here the CDR3 reads CASGDEQGRYTEAFF. The CDR3 bases are TGTGCTAGTGGCGACGAACAGGGGCGGTACACTGAAGCTTTCTTT.

CDR3 sequence reads: CASSENSGRHDNEQFF. The CDR3 nucleotides read TGTGCCAGCAGCGAAAATAGCGGGAGGCACGACAATGAGCAGTTCTTC. This sequence joins TRBV14 and TRBJ2-1; 10 bases are shared with TRBD2. CDR1 and CDR2 from the germline V gene are SGHDN and FVKESK. This CDR3 region has 16 residues. The V and J ends lost 5 bases and 5 bases, in that order; junction bases with no gene match: 9.

The chain has TRBV11-2 and TRBJ2-1; 7 nucleotides align to TRBD1. The V gene's germline CDR1 is SGHAT and CDR2 FQNNGV. The CDR3 extends over 13 amino acids. J lost 7 bases, V lost 5 bases, and 5 bases had no gene match. The CDR3: CASSHGTVNEQFF. DNA of the CDR3: TGTGCCAGCAGCCACGGGACAGTTAATGAGCAGTTCTTC.

This chain uses TRBV27 with TRBJ1-3, with a weak D call TRBD1 (6 bases). The CDR3 runs 13 residues. The germline V gene has CDR1 MNHEY and CDR2 SMNVEV (reference sequence). V dropped 8 bases and J dropped 0 bases, with 8 bases sitting between them. In DNA, the CDR3 is TGTGCCAGCCAGGGGAACTCTGGAAACACCATATATTTT. This sequence encodes CASQGNSGNTIYF.

A word on this clone: One junction end does not reproduce the germline sequence, and a read error may be involved. The rearrangement joins TRBV29-1 to TRBJ2-5; 8 nucleotides line up with TRBD1. The germline V gene has CDR1 SQVTM and CDR2 ANQGSEA. The CDR3 loop spans 14 amino acids. CDR3 sequence: CSVYSPTGEEAQYF. The CDR3 nucleotides read TGCAGCGTATACTCTCCGACAGGGGAAGAGGCCCAGTACTTC.

Notes on this clone: The sample carries other DNA sequences with the same CDR3. The V call is TRBV27, the J call TRBJ2-7; a weak D match, TRBD1 (6 bases). The V end was cut by 5 bases, the J end by 0 bases, with 14 bases between. CDR1 is MNHEY, CDR2 SMNVEV, per germline (reference sequence). The CDR3 consists of 15 residues. The chain's CDR3 is CASSARQEVSYEQYF. The DNA for the CDR3 is TGTGCCAGCAGTGCCAGACAGGAGGTCTCCTACGAGCAGTACTTC.

The gene calls are TRBV30 and TRBJ1-1, with 7 bases aligning to TRBD1. CDR3 length: 12 residues. V gave up 7 bases and J gave up 3 bases; unmatched junction bases: 5. Germline CDR1 is GTSNPN and CDR2 is SVGIG (reference sequence). The CDR3, as DNA: TGTGCCTATGACAGGGTCGACACTGAAGCTTTCTTT. As protein: CAYDRVDTEAFF.

This chain uses TRBV14 with TRBJ2-7, with 10 bases that match TRBD1. This CDR3 is 18 amino acids long. Germline trimming cut 1 base from V and 6 bases from J; bases unmatched to any gene: 15. Germline lookup yields CDR1 SGHDN and CDR2 FVKESK. This CDR3 is CASSQGHRDRGPPSEQYF. The CDR3 DNA reads as TGTGCCAGCAGCCAAGGGCACCGGGACAGGGGTCCCCCATCCGAGCAGTACTTC. Filled out from reference TRBV14 and TRBJ2-7, the complete variable domain reads EAGVTQFPSHSVIEKGQTVTLRCDPISGHDNLYWYRRVMGKEIKFLLHFVKESKQDESGMPNNRFLAERTGGTYSTLKVQPAELEDSGVYFCASSQGHRDRGPPSEQYFGPGTRLTVT.

This clone is a singleton in its sample. The chain joins TRBV7-2 to TRBJ2-7; a weak D match, TRBD1 (5 bases). Germline CDR1 and CDR2: SGHTA and FQGNSA. Deletions cut 4 bases from V and 0 bases from J, with 19 bases between. The CDR3 is 17 residues long. CDR3 in DNA: TGTGCCAGCAGCTCATTGCTCCTCTACAGGAACTCCTACGAGCAGTACTTC. Its translation is CASSSLLLYRNSYEQYF.

The gene calls are TRBV29-1 and TRBJ2-7; D is undetermined. The CDR3 length is 10 residues. V lost 4 bases and J lost 5, with 6 bases in between. CDR1 SQVTM and CDR2 ANQGSEA come from the germline V gene. Here the CDR3 DNA reads TGCAGCGTTGGACGGGACGAGCAGTACTTC. Its protein product is CSVGRDEQYF.

The chain links TRBV5-1 to TRBJ2-2; D might be TRBD2 (5 bases). Germline loops: CDR1 SGHRS, CDR2 YFSETQ. The CDR3 has 12 amino acids. V was cut by 4 bases and J by 14 bases, with 15 bases left in between. The CDR3, as DNA: TGCGCCAGCAGCCAGAATCGGACTGGACTGTTTTTT. Its translation: CASSQNRTGLFF. The variable domain in full, with the rest retrieved from reference TRBV5-1 and TRBJ2-2, is KAGVTQTPRYLIKTRGQQVTLSCSPISGHRSVSWYQQTPGQGLQFLFEYFSETQRNKGNFPGRFSGRQFSNSRSEMNVSTLELGDSALYLCASSQNRTGLFFGEGSRLTVL.

This chain joins TRBV11-2 and TRBJ1-2; D may be TRBD1 (6 bases). This CDR3 is built from 13 residues. The germline V gene encodes CDR1 SGHAT and CDR2 FQNNGV. Trimming took off 5 bases at V and 2 bases at J, with 9 bases between the two ends. CDR3 bases: TGTGCCAGCAGCCCAACAGGGAACTATGGCTACACCTTC. This sequence encodes CASSPTGNYGYTF.

The chain has TRBV4-2 and TRBJ2-2, with TRBD2 matching 7 bases. The V and J ends lost 0 bases and 7 bases, in that order; junction bases with no gene match: 14. CDR3 length equals 18 residues. Germline V gene data show CDR1 as LGHNA and CDR2 as YNFKEQ. CDR3 sequence (DNA): TGTGCCAGCAGCCAAGATGGGTCGGCGGGGGAGATCAACGGGGAGCTGTTTTTT. Amino acids: CASSQDGSAGEINGELFF.

This clone was detected only a few times. DNA for the CDR3: TGTGCCAGCAGTGAACGGGGGACTAGCGGTCTCTACGAGCAGTACTTC. This codes for CASSERGTSGLYEQYF. V usage is TRBV6-1 and J usage is TRBJ2-7, with 11 bases matching TRBD2. Germline CDR1 reads MNHNS; CDR2 reads SASEGT. With 2 bases clipped from V and 3 bases from J, the junction kept 6 bases outside the gene matches. This CDR3 contains 16 residues.

V and J are TRBV5-6 and TRBJ2-5; 7 bases map to TRBD2. V shed 0 bases, J shed 4 bases, and the junction held 6 bases outside the gene matches. The CDR3 runs to 15 residues. In germline, CDR1 is SGHDT, CDR2 YYEEEE. CDR3 in DNA: TGTGCCAGCAGCTTGGACGGGGGAGGGCCAGAGACCCAGTACTTC. Its translation is CASSLDGGGPETQYF. Filled out from reference TRBV5-6 and TRBJ2-5, the complete variable domain reads DAGVTQSPTHLIKTRGQQVTLRCSPKSGHDTVSWYQQALGQGPQFIFQYYEEEERQRGNFPDRFSGHQFPNYSSELNVNALLLGDSALYLCASSLDGGGPETQYFGPGTRLLVL.

The CDR3 spells CASSLDHRGEPQHF. DNA of the CDR3: TGTGCCAGCAGCTTAGACCACAGGGGGGAGCCCCAGCATTTT. V usage is TRBV7-9 and J usage is TRBJ1-5, with 8 bases that match TRBD1. V gave up 1 base and J gave up 8 bases; unmatched junction bases: 4. The CDR3 sequence is 14 residues long. Looked up from germline, CDR1 is SEHNR and CDR2 is FQNEAQ (reference sequence).

The chain recombines TRBV19 with TRBJ2-7; D is possibly TRBD1 (5 bases). Germline V gives CDR1 LNHDA, CDR2 SQIVND (reference sequence). V was trimmed by 8 bases and J by 0 bases, leaving 11 bases between them. This CDR3 has 13 residues. CDR3 DNA sequence: TGTGCCAGTGCCCGACAGAGCTCCTACGAGCAGTACTTC. This gives the protein CASARQSSYEQYF. Filled out from reference TRBV19 and TRBJ2-7, the complete variable domain reads DGGITQSPKYLFRKEGQNVTLSCEQNLNHDAMYWYRQDPGQGLRLIYYSQIVNDFQKGDIAEGYSVSREKKESFPLTVTSAQKNPTAFYLCASARQSSYEQYFGPGTRLTVT.

The chain recombines TRBV11-3 with TRBJ2-5; weak D call: TRBD1 (5 bases). CDR1 SGHNT and CDR2 YENEEA come from the germline V gene. Trimming removed 3 bases from V and 0 bases from J, with 11 bases in between. The CDR3 runs to 15 residues. As DNA, the CDR3 is TGTGCCAGCAGCTTGGACACAGGTTACCAAGAGACCCAGTACTTC. This encodes CASSLDTGYQETQYF.

CDR3 sequence reads: CASSEAMLGRSTPRFDHEQFF. CDR3 coding DNA: TGTGCCAGCAGTGAAGCGATGTTGGGCAGGTCCACTCCTCGGTTTGACCATGAGCAGTTCTTC. The chain is built from TRBV2 and TRBJ2-1, with D uncertain. CDR3 length: 21 amino acids. Germline V CDR1 and CDR2: SNHLY, FYNNEI. V lost 0 bases, J lost 8 bases, and 32 bases lay in between.

The J gene is TRBJ2-1, the V gene TRBV11-3; 7 bases fit TRBD2. Looked up from germline, CDR1 is SGHNT and CDR2 is YENEEA. With 5 bases clipped from V and 5 bases from J, the junction kept 6 bases outside the gene matches. The CDR3 spans 14 residues. CDR3 in amino acids: CASSLLATNNEQFF. The CDR3 nucleotides read TGTGCCAGCAGCCTACTAGCGACGAACAATGAGCAGTTCTTC.